Reported below is one T cell receptor beta chain. V shed 5 bases and J 0 bases; nucleotides not matched to a gene: 5. CDR3 length: 15 amino acids. Germline V gives CDR1 SGHTA, CDR2 FQGTGA. The sample belongs to a study of blood T cell repertoires in COVID-19. As for the study in general: Researchers got acute and convalescent COVID-19 samples from the United States, Italy and Spain.

In the authors' methods: It was from reference gene primer amplification that nucleated cell counts were estimated. The data were produced by immunoSEQ multiplex PCR, yet TCRdb's version contains in-frame clones alone and is incomplete. V and J calls and clone size are given by that table; D and trimming were obtained from the DNA. Of more than 20,000 clones listed, 88% are singletons. This TCR was recovered from a man aged 70-80 years with acute or convalescent COVID-19. Sequencing input: peripheral blood. The chain uses TRBV7-3 and TRBJ2-3, with 7 bases identical to TRBD2. CDR3 amino acids: CASSPQRGSTDTQYF. CDR3 nucleotides: TGTGCCAGCAGCCCTCAGCGGGGTAGCACAGATACGCAGTATTTT.